This passage covers 18 T cell receptor beta chains from one sample sequenced in a study of cytomegalovirus exposure and HLA in healthy donors (dated by TCRdb to about 2017). The library was obtained by the immunoSEQ multiplex PCR assay. A mixture of 60 forward primers for TCR Vbeta segments and 13 reverse primers for TCR Jbeta segments was used in the multiplex PCR. Here the immuneACCESS table is served through TCRdb, limited to in-frame sequences with V and J called. Missing clones are a known gap in these copies; in checked studies unresolved V genes cover under half, and the rest lacks a known reason. The sample records over 80,000 clones, roughly 82% of which are singletons. The ten largest make up approximately 3.6% of the sample. Sequencing was performed on PBMCs. Receptor source: a man aged 25 to 45 in good health and CMV-seropositive.

V gene TRBV7-2 combines with J gene TRBJ1-1; TRBD1 agrees at 7 bases. Germline CDR1 is SGHTA and CDR2 is FQGNSA. Germline trimming cut 1 base from V and 5 bases from J; bases unmatched to any gene: 7. The CDR3 runs to 15 residues. The CDR3 spells CASSLVEGARTEAFF. The DNA for the CDR3 is TGTGCCAGCAGCTTAGTTGAGGGGGCAAGGACTGAAGCTTTCTTT.

The rearrangement uses TRBV9 and TRBJ1-1; D might be TRBD1 (6 bases). The V gene lost 4 bases and the J gene lost 5 bases, with 15 bases spanning the gap. Germline CDR1 SGDLS, CDR2 YYNGEE. This CDR3 has 14 residues. CDR3: CASSPTQGQTEAFF. The CDR3 bases are TGTGCCAGCAGCCCCACACAGGGACAAACTGAAGCTTTCTTT.

J is TRBJ1-1 and V is TRBV5-1; TRBD1 agrees at 9 bases. V shed 4 bases, J shed 1 base, and the junction held 2 bases outside the gene matches. The CDR3 sequence is 14 residues long. Per the germline V gene, CDR1 is SGHRS and CDR2 is YFSETQ. CDR3 loop: CASSTGGANTEAFF. The CDR3 coding sequence is TGCGCCAGCAGCACAGGGGGCGCGAACACTGAAGCTTTCTTT. Variable domain in full (rest from reference TRBV5-1 and TRBJ1-1): KAGVTQTPRYLIKTRGQQVTLSCSPISGHRSVSWYQQTPGQGLQFLFEYFSETQRNKGNFPGRFSGRQFSNSRSEMNVSTLELGDSALYLCASSTGGANTEAFFGQGTRLTVV.

The chain combines TRBV10-3 with TRBJ2-6, with TRBD1 matching 7 bases. The CDR3 is 15 amino acids. J was trimmed by 0 bases and V by 6 bases; bases with no gene match: 2. Germline V CDR1 and CDR2: ENHRY, SYGVKD. CDR3 sequence reads: CAISRQGSGANVLTF. Here the CDR3 DNA reads TGTGCCATCAGCCGACAGGGCTCTGGGGCCAACGTCCTGACTTTC.

The rearrangement links TRBV6-5 to TRBJ1-2; D call uncertain. With 2 bases removed from V and 4 bases from J, the gap between germline ends came to 14 bases. The CDR3 length is 15 residues. In germline, CDR1 is MNHEY, CDR2 SVGAGI. CDR3 nucleotide sequence: TGTGCCAGCAGTTACCTCCAGCAACGCGGCTATGGCTACACCTTC. It is translated as CASSYLQQRGYGYTF.

The genes are TRBV2 and TRBJ1-1; no definite D call. CDR1 is SNHLY and CDR2 is FYNNEI in the germline V gene. The CDR3 runs 16 residues. The ends were cut back, 7 bases at V and 4 bases at J, with 22 bases in the middle. The chain's CDR3 is CASNTPAGAAGTEAFF. The CDR3 DNA reads TGTGCCAGCAACACTCCCGCGGGCGCGGCCGGCACTGAAGCTTTCTTT.

The chain carries TRBV5-6 and TRBJ2-3; unclear D gene. Between the trimmed V and J ends, which lost 4 bases and 4 bases, there was a span of 19 bases. Per germline, CDR1 SGHDT and CDR2 YYEEEE. The CDR3 consists of 16 residues. CDR3 region: CASSLTSITRADTQYF. The CDR3 nucleotides read TGTGCCAGCAGCCTAACAAGTATTACCCGGGCAGATACGCAGTATTTT.

The chain joins TRBV4-1 to TRBJ1-3; the match to TRBD1 covers 9 bases. The CDR3 runs 20 residues. V dropped 0 bases and J dropped 0; count of bases not matched to a gene: 12. Germline V gene sequence: CDR1 MGHRA, CDR2 YSYEKL. The CDR3 nucleotides read TGCGCCAGCAGCCAAGATAGGTTTTGGGGACAGGGATTCTCTGGAAACACCATATATTTT. It translates to CASSQDRFWGQGFSGNTIYF.

The DNA of the CDR3 is TGTGCCTGGAGTCGACAGGGGGTAGTCGAGCAGTACTTC. This codes for CAWSRQGVVEQYF. V usage is TRBV30 and J usage is TRBJ2-7, with 9 bases lining up with TRBD1. Germline lookup yields CDR1 GTSNPN and CDR2 SVGIG (reference sequence). The length of the CDR3 is 13 residues. The J segment lost 6 bases and the V segment lost 2 bases, leaving 5 bases of the junction unmatched.

The genes are TRBV6-5 and TRBJ2-5; D might be TRBD1 (6 bases). TRBJ2-7 explains the end of the DNA better; the J call may be wrong. Germline loops: CDR1 MNHEY, CDR2 SVGAGI. The CDR3 loop spans 14 amino acids. In nucleotides, the CDR3 is TGTGCCAGCAGTCCCCTGGACAGCTCCTACGAGCAGTACTTC. It codes for CASSPLDSSYEQYF.

V and J are TRBV25-1 and TRBJ1-1; D uncertain. Germline V gives CDR1 MGHDK, CDR2 SYGVNS. V was pared by 6 bases and J by 7 bases, with 18 bases between. This CDR3 has 14 amino acids. CDR3 protein: CASSVGNPRDEAFF. The CDR3 nucleotides are TGTGCCAGCAGCGTAGGGAACCCCCGGGATGAAGCTTTCTTT.

This clone appeared a few times. The J gene is TRBJ2-7, the V gene TRBV6-1; maybe TRBD2 (6 bases). CDR3 size: 13 residues. Germline-derived CDR1 and CDR2 are MNHNS and SASEGT. The V end was cut by 5 bases, the J end by 4 bases, with 12 bases between. CDR3 nucleotides: TGTGCCAGCAGTCAGGAACTAGCTTACGAGCAGTACTTC. This encodes CASSQELAYEQYF.

The genes are TRBV9 and TRBJ2-1; D might be TRBD2 (5 bases). Germline-derived CDR1 and CDR2 are SGDLS and YYNGEE. V gave up 3 bases and J gave up 6 bases, with 7 bases separating them. The CDR3 has 12 amino acids. The CDR3 is CASSETSNEQFF. In DNA, the CDR3 is TGTGCCAGCAGCGAAACTAGCAATGAGCAGTTCTTC.

The rearrangement joins TRBV28 to TRBJ2-5; D not certain. The germline V gene has CDR1 MDHEN and CDR2 SYDVKM. Trimming took off 6 bases at V and 4 bases at J, with 15 bases between the two ends. The CDR3 sequence is 14 residues long. CDR3 in amino acids: CASSPPLGGETQYF. The CDR3 DNA sequence: TGTGCCAGCAGCCCTCCACTCGGCGGAGAGACCCAGTACTTC.

This sequence joins TRBV5-1 and TRBJ2-7; D is unclear. In germline, CDR1 is SGHRS, CDR2 YFSETQ. V lost 1 base to trimming and J lost 0 bases, with 5 bases between them. This CDR3 region has 13 residues. The CDR3 bases are TGCGCCAGCAGCTTGCGTCTCTCCTACGAGCAGTACTTC. Translated: CASSLRLSYEQYF.

This clone was recorded only once. The chain uses TRBV16 and TRBJ1-2; unclear D gene. The CDR3 contains 13 residues. V dropped 2 bases and J dropped 8 bases, with 12 bases sitting between them. From germline, CDR1 is KGHSY and CDR2 FQNENV. CDR3 sequence reads: CASSQEGDSGYTF. The CDR3 nucleotides are TGTGCCAGCAGCCAAGAGGGTGACTCCGGCTACACCTTC.

The chain links TRBV28 to TRBJ1-1; TRBD1 is a possible D gene (5 bases). CDR1 and CDR2 (germline): MDHEN, SYDVKM. The CDR3 sequence is 16 residues long. V shed 5 bases and J shed 0 bases, with 16 bases lying between them. Here the CDR3 reads CASSLGRQKLNTEAFF. The CDR3 nucleotides are TGTGCCAGCAGTCTAGGGCGACAGAAACTGAACACTGAAGCTTTCTTT.

The rearrangement links TRBV7-8 to TRBJ2-7; 8 bases map to TRBD1. J was trimmed by 6 bases and V by 4 bases; bases with no gene match: 8. The CDR3 sequence is 14 residues long. Germline values: CDR1 SGHVS, CDR2 FQNEAQ. CDR3 coding DNA: TGTGCCAGCAGCTCGGGGACAGGAATGAGCGAGCAGTACTTC. This encodes CASSSGTGMSEQYF.